A single sample is the source of the 18 T cell receptor beta chains below, sequenced in a study of vaccination and CD4 T cells after COVID-19 (dated by TCRdb to 2022 to 2024). The sample's treatment or condition label, in plain terms: roughly 10-day PBMC culture with coronavirus spike peptide pools or control peptides (ViraFEST assay). Libraries were made using PCR. Sequenced using an Illumina iSeq 100. At the Johns Hopkins FTIC core, DNA from the cultured CD4+ T cells underwent TCR sequencing with the Oncomine TCR Beta short-read assay. TCRdb passed the public sequencing reads through fastp at Q25 and MiXCR, retaining productive beta sequences. One record per CDR3 amino acid sequence lists the most common genes and DNA. The sample table lists under 25,000 distinct CDR3 sequences, roughly 50% of them with a count of one. Around an eighth of the sample belongs to the ten largest clones. These receptors' antigens are unknown.

The specimen sequenced was cultured CD4+ T cells from blood. Receptor source: a human donor with COVID-19.

This clonotype was observed a handful of times. The chain links TRBV2 to TRBJ1-6, with unresolved D. This CDR3 has 11 amino acids. CDR1 and CDR2 (germline): SNHLY, FYNNEI. Trimming took off 2 bases at V and 10 bases at J, with 3 bases between the two ends. Here the CDR3 reads CASSERSPLHF. In DNA form, the CDR3 reads TGTGCCAGCAGTGAAAGATCACCCCTCCACTTT.

This chain uses TRBV11-3 with TRBJ2-6; unclear D gene. The CDR3 loop spans 15 amino acids. The ends were cut back, 0 bases at V and 4 bases at J, with 7 bases in the middle. CDR1 is SGHNT and CDR2 is YENEEA in the germline V gene. CDR3 sequence (DNA): TGTGCCAGCAGCTTAGAAGGATCCGGGGCCAACGTCCTGACTTTC. It translates to CASSLEGSGANVLTF.

This sequence joins TRBV4-2 and TRBJ2-7; D might be TRBD2 (6 bases). This CDR3 has 15 amino acids. Germline CDR1 is LGHNA and CDR2 is YNFKEQ. Trimming left V 4 bases short and J 2 bases short, with 15 bases between. The CDR3 region is CASSPPGASAYEQYF. The CDR3 nucleotides read TGTGCCAGCAGCCCACCGGGAGCTAGCGCCTACGAGCAGTACTTC.

This chain uses TRBV20-1 with TRBJ2-7, with D perhaps being TRBD1 or TRBD2 (6 bases each). Germline values: CDR1 DFQATT, CDR2 SNEGSKA (reference sequence). The CDR3 covers 16 residues. Trimming pared 3 bases from V and 2 bases from J, leaving 20 bases between. CDR3 region: CSAREGGTGRAYEQYF. CDR3 bases: TGCAGTGCTAGGGAGGGGGGAACAGGACGGGCCTACGAGCAGTACTTC.

This clonotype was seen more than once but under ten times. A read error may produce the germline difference seen at one junction end. This chain uses TRBV7-6 with TRBJ2-3, with D unclear. The CDR3 has 14 residues. Germline loops: CDR1 SGHVS, CDR2 FNYEAQ. The CDR3 DNA sequence: TGTGCTAGCAGCATCAGTGGTGTCGGCGATACGCAGTATTTT. It codes for CASSISGVGDTQYF.

DNA for the CDR3: TGTGCCAGCAATGGGGCCAGGGGAGGTGGCTACACCTTC. It specifies CASNGARGGGYTF. This sequence joins TRBV6-1 and TRBJ1-2; weak D call: TRBD1 (6 bases). Trimming shortened V by 7 bases and J by 7 bases, and 16 bases separated the two germline ends. Germline CDR1 MNHNS, CDR2 SASEGT. The CDR3 is made up of 13 amino acids.

This clonotype was seen only a few times. This chain connects TRBV2 to TRBJ1-5; D is unresolved. CDR3 length equals 14 residues. Germline V gives CDR1 SNHLY, CDR2 FYNNEI. Trimming left V 3 bases short and J 3 bases short, with 9 bases between. The DNA of the CDR3 is TGTGCCAGCAGTGATGATGCCGTCAATCAGCCCCAGCATTTT. This encodes CASSDDAVNQPQHF. Full variable domain (remainder filled in from reference TRBV2 and TRBJ1-5): EPEVTQTPSHQVTQMGQEVILRCVPISNHLYFYWYRQILGQKVEFLVSFYNNEISEKSEIFDDQFSVERPDGSNFTLKIRSTKLEDSAMYFCASSDDAVNQPQHFGDGTRLSIL.

Only one count was recorded for this clonotype. The chain joins TRBV29-1 to TRBJ1-4, with D hard to call. Trimming pared 8 bases from V and 3 bases from J, leaving 16 bases between. The CDR3 loop spans 14 amino acids. The germline V gene has CDR1 SQVTM and CDR2 ANQGSEA. This CDR3 is CSIALGFANEKLFF. CDR3 sequence (DNA): TGCAGCATCGCTCTCGGGTTTGCTAATGAAAAACTGTTTTTT.

V gene TRBV27 combines with J gene TRBJ1-2; the D gene is possibly TRBD1 (6 bases). This CDR3 comprises 13 residues. CDR1 is MNHEY, CDR2 SMNVEV, per germline (reference sequence). V lost 0 bases, J lost 4 bases, and 6 bases lay in between. The CDR3 spells CASSLSQGYGYTF. CDR3 in DNA: TGTGCCAGCAGTTTATCACAGGGCTATGGCTACACCTTC.

This chain uses TRBV5-1 with TRBJ1-2; possibly TRBD1 for D (6 bases). Germline assignment: CDR1 SGHRS and CDR2 YFSETQ. Trimming took 4 bases from V and 1 from J, leaving 11 bases between them. The CDR3 runs 14 residues. CDR3 protein: CASSQDSVNYGYTF. Written as DNA, the CDR3 is TGCGCCAGCAGCCAGGACAGCGTTAACTATGGCTACACCTTC.

In this sample, this clonotype turned up once. The rearrangement links TRBV10-3 to TRBJ2-3; 10 positions match TRBD2. The germline gives CDR1 ENHRY, CDR2 SYGVKD. V was pared by 0 bases and J by 1 base, with 1 base of the junction left unmatched. The CDR3 is 16 residues long. The CDR3 DNA is TGTGCCATCAGTGAGTCCGGGACTAGCGGCACAGATACGCAGTATTTT. This sequence encodes CAISESGTSGTDTQYF.

This clonotype was observed a handful of times. The chain has TRBV6-1 and TRBJ1-5; perhaps TRBD1 as D (6 bases). The CDR3 length is 13 residues. V was pared by 8 bases and J by 1 base, with 9 bases between. Germline CDR1 is MNHNS and CDR2 is SASEGT. CDR3: CASGDRSNQPQHF. The CDR3 DNA sequence: TGTGCCAGCGGAGACAGGAGCAATCAGCCCCAGCATTTT.

This clonotype was observed a few times. The rearrangement uses TRBV12-3 or TRBV12-4 and TRBJ1-2; 8 bases line up with TRBD1. Trimming took 6 bases from V and 7 from J; bases not matched to a gene: 7. The CDR3 covers 13 residues. The CDR3 loop reads CASSTGQAVGYTF. The CDR3 DNA reads as TGTGCCAGCAGCACGGGACAGGCGGTTGGCTACACCTTC.

This chain connects TRBV12-3 or TRBV12-4 to TRBJ1-1; D is unclear. This CDR3 has 13 amino acids. The ends were cut back, 2 bases at V and 5 bases at J, with 9 bases in the middle. CDR3 loop: CASSLIPETEAFF. The CDR3 nucleotides read TGTGCCAGCAGTTTAATACCCGAAACTGAAGCTTTCTTT.

The chain joins TRBV20-1 to TRBJ1-3; D is ambiguous. The CDR3 is 16 residues long. CDR1 is DFQATT, CDR2 SNEGSKA, per germline (reference sequence). V shed 0 bases and J shed 0 bases, with 12 bases lying between them. The CDR3 protein is CSARDVWGTSGNTIYF. The CDR3 nucleotides read TGCAGTGCTAGAGATGTGTGGGGAACCTCTGGAAACACCATATATTTT.

The V and J genes are TRBV6-1 and TRBJ1-6; no definite D call. Between the trimmed V and J ends, which lost 7 bases and 3 bases, there was a span of 13 bases. Germline values: CDR1 MNHNS, CDR2 SASEGT. The CDR3 consists of 15 residues. The CDR3 loop is CASNTALGYNSPLHF. The CDR3 DNA reads TGTGCCAGCAACACCGCGCTAGGCTATAATTCACCCCTCCACTTT.

The rearrangement links TRBV20-1 to TRBJ1-1, with 10 positions matching TRBD1. This CDR3 contains 15 residues. From germline, CDR1 is DFQATT and CDR2 SNEGSKA (reference sequence). Trimming removed 4 bases from V and 1 base from J; junction bases left unmatched: 6. The CDR3 loop reads CSATGQGGWNTEAFF. CDR3 nucleotides: TGCAGTGCTACCGGACAGGGGGGTTGGAACACTGAAGCTTTCTTT.

The chain uses TRBV7-9 and TRBJ2-2; no reliable D call. This CDR3 comprises 13 residues. CDR1 and CDR2 (germline): SEHNR, FQNEAQ (reference sequence). The ends were cut back, 1 base at V and 6 bases at J, with 6 bases in the middle. The CDR3, as DNA: TGTGCCAGCAGCTTAGTGGGTTCCGGGGAGCTGTTTTTT. Protein: CASSLVGSGELFF.